The clone carrying this T cell receptor beta chain appeared once. The antigen is undetermined. The CDR3 runs to 17 residues. In germline, CDR1 is SGHVS, CDR2 FQNEAQ. With V trimmed by 4 bases and J by 12 bases, 18 bases remained unmatched. Time point indicated: newly diagnosed, previously untreated cHL patient sample. Assay: immunoSEQ multiplex PCR; the TCRdb copy retains only in-frame clones and omits some. The data hold approximately 20,000 clones, with around 94% observed a single time. This sample is part of a study of PD-1 blockade in classical Hodgkin lymphoma. Study-wide results and caveats: Causes of the repertoire differences remain undefined, possibly disease activity or prior therapy. When set against healthy donors, newly diagnosed patients were reported to show lower baseline TCR diversity.

The specimen sequenced was peripheral blood mononuclear cells (PBMCs). The gene calls are TRBV7-8 and TRBJ1-4, with 9 positions matching TRBD1. The receptor's source is a human donor with classical Hodgkin lymphoma. CDR3 nucleotide sequence: TGTGCCAGCAGCTATATGGGGGCGGGACAGGGTTTCGAAGAACTGTTTTTT. Its protein is CASSYMGAGQGFEELFF.